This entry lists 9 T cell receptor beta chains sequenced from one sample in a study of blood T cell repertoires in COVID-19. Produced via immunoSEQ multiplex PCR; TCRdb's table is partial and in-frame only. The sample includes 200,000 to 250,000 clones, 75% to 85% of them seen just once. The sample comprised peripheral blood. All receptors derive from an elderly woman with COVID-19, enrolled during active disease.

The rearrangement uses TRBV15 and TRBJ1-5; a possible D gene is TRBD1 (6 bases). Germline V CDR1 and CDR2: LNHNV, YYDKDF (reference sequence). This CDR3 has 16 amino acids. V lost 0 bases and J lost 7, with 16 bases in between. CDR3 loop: CATSREGDRIGQPQHF. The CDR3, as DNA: TGTGCCACCAGCAGAGAAGGAGACAGGATAGGACAGCCCCAGCATTTT.

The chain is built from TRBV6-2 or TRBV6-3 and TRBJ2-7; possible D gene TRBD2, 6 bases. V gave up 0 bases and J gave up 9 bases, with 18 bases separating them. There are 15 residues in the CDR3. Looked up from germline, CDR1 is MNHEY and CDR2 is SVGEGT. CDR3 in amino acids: CASSYSAGRSLRQYF. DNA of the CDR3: TGTGCCAGCAGTTACTCCGCGGGACGGAGCTTGCGGCAGTACTTC.

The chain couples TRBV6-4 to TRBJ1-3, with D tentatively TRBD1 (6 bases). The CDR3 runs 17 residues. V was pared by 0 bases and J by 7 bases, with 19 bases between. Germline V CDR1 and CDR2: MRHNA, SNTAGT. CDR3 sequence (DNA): TGTGCCAGCAGTGACTCGTCCCGGCGGGGGCGAGGGAACACCATATATTTT. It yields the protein CASSDSSRRGRGNTIYF.

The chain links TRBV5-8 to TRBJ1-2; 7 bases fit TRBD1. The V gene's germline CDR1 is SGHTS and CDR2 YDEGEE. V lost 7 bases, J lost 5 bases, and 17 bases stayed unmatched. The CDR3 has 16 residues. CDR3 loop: CASGINRGKREYGYTF. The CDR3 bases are TGTGCCAGCGGGATCAACAGGGGCAAAAGGGAATATGGCTACACCTTC.

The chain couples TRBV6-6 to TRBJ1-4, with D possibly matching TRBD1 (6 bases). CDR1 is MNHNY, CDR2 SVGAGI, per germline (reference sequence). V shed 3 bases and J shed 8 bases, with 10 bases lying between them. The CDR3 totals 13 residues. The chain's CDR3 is CASSYQDSEKLFF. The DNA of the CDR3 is TGTGCCAGCAGTTATCAGGACAGCGAAAAACTGTTTTTT.

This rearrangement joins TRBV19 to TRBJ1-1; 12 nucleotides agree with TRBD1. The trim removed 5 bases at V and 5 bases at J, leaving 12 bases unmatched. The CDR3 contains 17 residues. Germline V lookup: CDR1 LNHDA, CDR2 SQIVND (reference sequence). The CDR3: CASSSSGQGARRTEAFF. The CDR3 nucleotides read TGTGCCAGTAGTTCATCGGGACAGGGGGCGCGGCGGACTGAAGCTTTCTTT.

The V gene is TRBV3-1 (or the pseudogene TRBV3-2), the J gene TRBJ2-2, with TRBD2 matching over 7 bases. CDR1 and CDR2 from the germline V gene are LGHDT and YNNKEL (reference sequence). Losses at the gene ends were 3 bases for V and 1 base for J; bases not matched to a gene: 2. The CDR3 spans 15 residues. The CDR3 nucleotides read TGTGCCAGCAGCCATAGCGGGTGGAACACCGGGGAGCTGTTTTTT. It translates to CASSHSGWNTGELFF.

As DNA, the CDR3 is TGTGCCAGCAGCGCCCCCGGGTCCATTCGAAATCAGCCCCAGCATTTT. Translation: CASSAPGSIRNQPQHF. The rearrangement joins TRBV7-2 to TRBJ1-5; D ambiguous. CDR1 SGHTA and CDR2 FQGNSA come from the germline V gene. CDR3 length: 16 residues. The V end lost 5 bases, the J end lost 4 bases, and 18 bases lay between the germline ends. Using reference TRBV7-2 and TRBJ1-5 for the parts outside the CDR3, the full variable domain is GAGVSQSPSNKVTEKGKDVELRCDPISGHTALYWYRQSLGQGLEFLIYFQGNSAPDKSGLPSDRFSAERTGGSVSTLTIQRTQQEDSAVYLCASSAPGSIRNQPQHFGDGTRLSIL.

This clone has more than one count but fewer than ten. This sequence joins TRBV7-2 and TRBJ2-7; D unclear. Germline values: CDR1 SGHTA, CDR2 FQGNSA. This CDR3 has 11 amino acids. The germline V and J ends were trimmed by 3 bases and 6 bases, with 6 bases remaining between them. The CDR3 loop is CASSFSAEQYF. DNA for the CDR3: TGTGCCAGCAGCTTCAGCGCCGAGCAGTACTTC.